The next 29 T cell receptor beta chains were all read from a single sample in a study of T cells in localized non-small cell lung cancer. Assay used: immunoSEQ multiplex PCR; TCRdb lists only in-frame clones, some missing. Of about 59,000 clones listed, roughly nine tenths are singletons. This specimen consisted of peripheral blood, obtained before any cancer treatment. All receptors come from a man aged 35-75 years with stage I lung adenocarcinoma.

The chain is built from TRBV6-5 and TRBJ1-2; possible D gene TRBD1, 5 bases. The V end lost 11 bases, the J end lost 3 bases, and 13 bases lay between the germline ends. Germline V gene sequence: CDR1 MNHEY, CDR2 SVGAGI. CDR3 length: 12 amino acids. CDR3 region: CALGGTHYGYTF. The CDR3 DNA is TGTGCCCTCGGGGGAACTCACTATGGCTACACCTTC.

As regards this clone: Different DNA sequences within this sample yield the same CDR3. The chain carries TRBV2 and TRBJ1-5; D is ambiguous. Germline assignment: CDR1 SNHLY and CDR2 FYNNEI. CDR3 length: 15 amino acids. V lost 1 base, J lost 1 base, and 8 bases lay in between. In DNA, the CDR3 is TGTGCCAGCAGTGAAGGGGCCGCGAGCAATCAGCCCCAGCATTTT. Amino acid sequence: CASSEGAASNQPQHF.

This clone was recorded only once. The chain uses TRBV30 and TRBJ2-7; maybe TRBD1 (6 bases). CDR1 and CDR2 from the germline V gene are GTSNPN and SVGIG (reference sequence). The CDR3 spans 13 residues. Trimming left V 8 bases short and J 4 bases short, with 18 bases between. CDR3 loop: CALRAGEPYEQYF. As DNA, the CDR3 is TGTGCCCTGAGGGCAGGGGAGCCTTACGAGCAGTACTTC.

The table lists this clone with a count of one. The rearrangement joins TRBV4-1 to TRBJ2-7; no reliable D call. Germline values: CDR1 MGHRA, CDR2 YSYEKL. Trimming left V 0 bases short and J 2 bases short, with 14 bases between. The CDR3 spans 16 residues. The CDR3 loop is CASSQESTKGPYEQYF. CDR3 nucleotides: TGCGCCAGCAGCCAAGAAAGCACCAAAGGGCCCTACGAGCAGTACTTC.

The chain couples TRBV19 to TRBJ1-1, with D possibly TRBD1 on 6 matching bases. This CDR3 has 13 amino acids. V was cut by 7 bases and J by 0 bases, with 9 bases left in between. Germline-derived CDR1 and CDR2 are LNHDA and SQIVND (reference sequence). The CDR3 DNA reads TGTGCCAGTAACAGGGCCATGAACACTGAAGCTTTCTTT. Translated: CASNRAMNTEAFF.

This chain uses TRBV4-1 with TRBJ2-1; 12 nucleotides match TRBD2. V dropped 4 bases and J dropped 0; count of bases not matched to a gene: 7. Germline V CDR1 and CDR2: MGHRA, YSYEKL. The CDR3 contains 18 residues. This CDR3 is CASSRGLAGSSSYNEQFF. CDR3 nucleotide sequence: TGCGCCAGCAGCCGAGGACTAGCGGGATCAAGCTCCTACAATGAGCAGTTCTTC.

The V gene is TRBV7-9, the J gene TRBJ2-3; D ambiguous. V shed 5 bases and J shed 1 base, with 13 bases lying between them. Germline V gene data show CDR1 as SEHNR and CDR2 as FQNEAQ (reference sequence). CDR3 length equals 15 residues. Written as DNA, the CDR3 is TGTGCCAGCAGCCCCCCCGGGCAGGGCACAGATACGCAGTATTTT. This translates into CASSPPGQGTDTQYF.

Only one count was recorded for this clone. The chain links TRBV18 to TRBJ2-4; tentatively, D is TRBD1 or TRBD2 (7 bases each). V shed 6 bases and J shed 7 bases, with 19 bases lying between them. The CDR3 is 15 amino acids. Germline V gene sequence: CDR1 KGHSH, CDR2 LQKENI. As DNA, the CDR3 is TGTGCCAGCTCCAGTACAGGGGAGGGTTGGAACATTCAGTACTTC. This sequence encodes CASSSTGEGWNIQYF.

This clone was picked up a small number of times. The rearrangement uses TRBV7-3 and TRBJ1-1; D is ambiguous. The V gene's germline CDR1 is SGHTA and CDR2 FQGTGA. The CDR3 runs 13 residues. Trimming took off 2 bases at V and 0 bases at J, with 4 bases between the two ends. This CDR3 reads CASSLSVNTEAFF. The CDR3 DNA reads as TGTGCCAGCAGCTTATCAGTGAACACTGAAGCTTTCTTT. Combining the CDR3 with reference TRBV7-3 and TRBJ1-1 gives the whole variable domain GAGVSQTPSNKVTEKGKYVELRCDPISGHTALYWYRQSLGQGPEFLIYFQGTGAADDSGLPNDRFFAVRPEGSVSTLKIQRTERGDSAVYLCASSLSVNTEAFFGQGTRLTVV.

The chain joins TRBV2 to TRBJ2-1, with TRBD1 matching 8 bases. Germline V lookup: CDR1 SNHLY, CDR2 FYNNEI. The CDR3 runs 15 residues. The ends lost 6 bases at V and 3 bases at J; junction bases unmatched: 7. As DNA, the CDR3 is TGTGCCAGCAGCTTTGGGACAGGCCTCTACAATGAGCAGTTCTTC. This codes for CASSFGTGLYNEQFF. Full variable domain (missing parts from reference TRBV2 and TRBJ2-1): EPEVTQTPSHQVTQMGQEVILRCVPISNHLYFYWYRQILGQKVEFLVSFYNNEISEKSEIFDDQFSVERPDGSNFTLKIRSTKLEDSAMYFCASSFGTGLYNEQFFGPGTRLTVL.

This sequence joins TRBV7-9 and TRBJ2-3, with a tentative D call TRBD2 (6 bases). CDR1 SEHNR and CDR2 FQNEAQ come from the germline V gene (reference sequence). Trimming took off 3 bases at V and 1 base at J, with 8 bases between the two ends. The CDR3 is made up of 14 amino acids. As DNA, the CDR3 is TGTGCCAGCAGCTTGGCTAGCGGCACAGATACGCAGTATTTT. It yields the protein CASSLASGTDTQYF. The full variable domain, with the rest looked up from reference TRBV7-9 and TRBJ2-3, is DTGVSQNPRHKITKRGQNVTFRCDPISEHNRLYWYRQTLGQGPEFLTYFQNEAQLEKSRLLSDRFSAERPKGSFSTLEIQRTEQGDSAMYLCASSLASGTDTQYFGPGTRLTVL.

The genes are TRBV7-3 and TRBJ2-5; tentative D call: TRBD1 (5 bases). From germline, CDR1 is SGHTA and CDR2 FQGTGA. Trimming took off 8 bases at V and 5 bases at J, with 21 bases between the two ends. This CDR3 is built from 15 residues. CDR3 region: CASARAGGAGETQYF. The CDR3 bases are TGTGCCAGCGCCCGGGCAGGTGGGGCTGGGGAGACCCAGTACTTC.

The CDR3 DNA reads TGTGCCAGCAGCGGAGGACCCGGAGGCATGAACACTGAAGCTTTCTTT. This translates into CASSGGPGGMNTEAFF. The chain combines TRBV7-9 with TRBJ1-1; D is unclear. In germline, CDR1 is SEHNR, CDR2 FQNEAQ (reference sequence). Trimming stripped 5 bases from V and 0 bases from J, with 16 bases between. The length of the CDR3 is 16 residues. Filled out from reference TRBV7-9 and TRBJ1-1, the complete variable domain reads DTGVSQNPRHKITKRGQNVTFRCDPISEHNRLYWYRQTLGQGPEFLTYFQNEAQLEKSRLLSDRFSAERPKGSFSTLEIQRTEQGDSAMYLCASSGGPGGMNTEAFFGQGTRLTVV.

The chain joins TRBV5-5 to TRBJ1-1; no definite D call. CDR3 length equals 12 residues. Germline lookup yields CDR1 SGHKS and CDR2 YYEKEE (reference sequence). V was pared by 1 base and J by 7 bases, with 8 bases between. The CDR3 DNA reads TGTGCCAGCAGCTTGCGCCAAAGTGAAGCTTTCTTT. It codes for CASSLRQSEAFF.

J is TRBJ2-7 and V is TRBV9; D might be TRBD2 (6 bases). Between the trimmed V and J ends, which lost 2 bases and 5 bases, there was a span of 14 bases. There are 14 residues in the CDR3. From germline, CDR1 is SGDLS and CDR2 YYNGEE. The CDR3 nucleotides read TGTGCCAGCAGCGTTGATAACGGGAGCCACGAGCAGTACTTC. It codes for CASSVDNGSHEQYF. The full variable domain, completed using reference TRBV9 and TRBJ2-7, is DSGVTQTPKHLITATGQRVTLRCSPRSGDLSVYWYQQSLDQGLQFLIQYYNGEERAKGNILERFSAQQFPDLHSELNLSSLELGDSALYFCASSVDNGSHEQYFGPGTRLTVT.

The chain recombines TRBV9 with TRBJ2-1, with TRBD2 identical over 8 bases. Per germline, CDR1 SGDLS and CDR2 YYNGEE. This CDR3 region has 13 residues. V was pared by 5 bases and J by 7 bases, with 5 bases of the junction left unmatched. For the CDR3, the DNA is TGTGCCAGCAGGGGGGGACTAGGGAATGAGCAGTTCTTC. Its protein product is CASRGGLGNEQFF.

The chain couples TRBV10-2 to TRBJ2-4; no firm D call. Germline CDR1 WSHSY, CDR2 SAAADI. V lost 0 bases to trimming and J lost 9 bases, with 9 bases between them. This CDR3 is 13 amino acids long. For the CDR3, the DNA is TGCGCCAGCAGTGAGTCGATGGTAGGCATTCAGTACTTC. The encoded protein is CASSESMVGIQYF.

This clone was seen once. J is TRBJ2-7 and V is TRBV5-4; D uncertain. Trimming left V 3 bases short and J 3 bases short, with 4 bases between. CDR3 length equals 11 residues. CDR1 and CDR2 from the germline V gene are SGHNT and YYREEE (reference sequence). The CDR3 loop reads CASSSNYEQYF. CDR3 nucleotides: TGTGCCAGCAGCTCGAACTACGAGCAGTACTTC.

The chain couples TRBV18 to TRBJ1-5, with 8 positions matching TRBD1. The CDR3 has 15 amino acids. Per the germline V gene, CDR1 is KGHSH and CDR2 is LQKENI. The V segment lost 6 bases and the J segment 2 bases; nucleotides outside the gene matches: 6. Here the CDR3 reads CASSPSTGGNQPQHF. The CDR3 DNA reads TGTGCCAGCTCGCCTTCGACAGGGGGCAATCAGCCCCAGCATTTT.

This chain uses TRBV29-1 with TRBJ2-1; 12 nucleotides match TRBD2. Germline trimming cut 5 bases from V and 15 bases from J; bases unmatched to any gene: 11. CDR1 and CDR2 (germline): SQVTM, ANQGSEA. The CDR3 extends over 13 amino acids. The CDR3 sequence is CSVKTSGGAGWFF. CDR3 sequence (DNA): TGCAGCGTTAAGACTAGCGGGGGAGCAGGTTGGTTCTTC.

The chain has TRBV6-1 and TRBJ1-5, with D maybe TRBD1 (5 bases). Per germline, CDR1 MNHNS and CDR2 SASEGT. The CDR3 is 14 residues long. Trimming removed 7 bases at V and 3 bases at J, with 13 bases between. The CDR3 bases are TGTGCCAGCAAGAAAGACAGCAACAATCAGCCCCAGCATTTT. It encodes CASKKDSNNQPQHF.

The chain is built from TRBV6-4 and TRBJ1-2, with D hard to call. Trimming pared 6 bases from V and 4 bases from J, leaving 12 bases between. CDR1 is MRHNA, CDR2 SNTAGT, per germline. The CDR3 length is 13 residues. The CDR3 reads CASSLSSGYGYTF. CDR3 nucleotide sequence: TGTGCCAGCAGCTTGTCCAGCGGCTATGGCTACACCTTC.

The chain links TRBV28 to TRBJ1-2; D is unclear. Germline lookup yields CDR1 MDHEN and CDR2 SYDVKM. The CDR3 totals 12 residues. Trimming shortened V by 8 bases and J by 8 bases, and 15 bases separated the two germline ends. In DNA form, the CDR3 reads TGTGCCAGCTGCTGGGGAGGGAGCGGCTACACCTTC. The encoded protein is CASCWGGSGYTF.

The CDR3 spells CASSQDSLTDTQYF. CDR3 nucleotide sequence: TGCGCCAGCAGCCAAGACTCTCTCACAGATACGCAGTATTTT. The rearrangement links TRBV4-1 to TRBJ2-3; D unresolved. Trimming removed 0 bases at V and 2 bases at J, with 6 bases between. This CDR3 is 14 amino acids long. Germline V CDR1 and CDR2: MGHRA, YSYEKL.

This chain uses TRBV6-4 with TRBJ2-2; D possibly corresponds to TRBD1 (5 bases). The length of the CDR3 is 15 residues. V dropped 4 bases and J dropped 2 bases, with 11 bases sitting between them. CDR1 is MRHNA, CDR2 SNTAGT, per germline. As DNA, the CDR3 is TGTGCCAGCAGTGCCGGCAGGGCAAACACCGGGGAGCTGTTTTTT. Its translation is CASSAGRANTGELFF.

Concerning this clone: One end of the junction fails to match germline, which may point to a read error. J is TRBJ2-2 and V is TRBV29-1; perhaps D is TRBD1 or TRBD2 (6 bases each). The length of the CDR3 is 13 residues. In germline, CDR1 is SQVTM, CDR2 ANQGSEA. CDR3 DNA sequence: TGCAGCGGCGGGACACCTGAACACCGGGGAGCTGTTTTT. The encoded protein is CSGGTPEHRGAVF.

The J gene is TRBJ1-1, the V gene TRBV28; D remains unclear. Germline V gives CDR1 MDHEN, CDR2 SYDVKM. V gave up 6 bases and J gave up 1 base, with 15 bases separating them. The CDR3 is made up of 15 amino acids. The CDR3, as DNA: TGTGCCAGCAGCTCAAAAACAGCCTCGAACACTGAAGCTTTCTTT. Translating gives CASSSKTASNTEAFF. Drawing the rest from reference TRBV28 and TRBJ1-1, the complete variable domain is DVKVTQSSRYLVKRTGEKVFLECVQDMDHENMFWYRQDPGLGLRLIYFSYDVKMKEKGDIPEGYSVSREKKERFSLILESASTNQTSMYLCASSSKTASNTEAFFGQGTRLTVV.

The rearrangement uses TRBV5-5 and TRBJ1-5; TRBD1 matches 7 bases. The V gene's germline CDR1 is SGHKS and CDR2 YYEKEE (reference sequence). The length of the CDR3 is 14 residues. J gave up 3 bases and V 4 bases, and 4 bases lay outside the gene matches. For the CDR3, the DNA is TGTGCCAGCAGCCCGGGACAGTTCAATCAGCCCCAGCATTTT. Translating it yields CASSPGQFNQPQHF.

This chain joins TRBV28 and TRBJ2-1, with 10 bases fitting TRBD2. The germline CDR1 and CDR2 sequences are MDHEN and SYDVKM. After removal of 3 bases from V and 7 bases from J, the junction contained 3 bases not matched to a gene. The CDR3 spans 14 residues. The DNA of the CDR3 is TGTGCCAGCAGTTTGCTAGCGGGAGCGAATGAGCAGTTCTTC. Translation gives CASSLLAGANEQFF.